This T cell receptor (beta chain) is drawn from a study of shared clonotypes between healthy human individuals. Overall study results and limits: It was observed that about 5% of naive CD4 clonotypes were shared across four donors.

The test was conducted at deep level. A roughly 200 ng quantity of DNA, roughly 30,000 T cell genomes, went into the sorted-subset replicate PCRs. Data came from immunoSEQ multiplex PCR; TCRdb stores just in-frame clones and leaves some out. This table holds under 850,000 clones, roughly two thirds found once. Worth noting for this clone: The antigen is not known.

This TCR derives from a woman aged 25-40 years in good health. Sequencing was performed on memory CD4+ T cells sorted from blood. The subset denotes: CD45RA-negative fraction.

The CDR3 DNA sequence: TGTGCCAGCAGCTTGTACATTGGGGCGGTCTACAATGAGCAGTTCTTC. It specifies CASSLYIGAVYNEQFF. V usage is TRBV5-4 and J usage is TRBJ2-1; a possible D gene is TRBD1 (5 bases). This CDR3 spans 16 amino acids. The ends were cut back, 1 base at V and 3 bases at J, with 14 bases in the middle. Germline V lookup: CDR1 SGHNT, CDR2 YYREEE (reference sequence).